The TCR beta chain under discussion was sequenced for a study of spatial heterogeneity in lung cancer. The overall study: An average of more than ten raw reads was observed per unique TCR and UMI combination. Study-level findings and limits: Tumor TCRs that were ubiquitous and expanded showed up in blood more at resection than follow-up.

TCR cDNA molecules were tagged individually, and each one carried a unique molecular identifier. TCRdb reprocessed the 5' RACE reads via MiXCR and lists one record per CDR3 protein. The table shows some 20,000 distinct CDR3 sequences, with 3% to 3.5% occurring only once. As to time point: sample taken at primary tumor resection. Frozen PBMC, nontumor lung or tumor provided whole RNA, which was sequenced unsorted. Donors were around 70 untreated early-stage non-small cell lung cancer patients. This clonotype has at least ten counts. As yet, its antigen is unknown. The germline V gene encodes CDR1 DFQATT and CDR2 SNEGSKA (reference sequence). The CDR3 is 14 amino acids. The ends were cut back, 3 bases at V and 2 bases at J, with 14 bases in the middle.

This clonotype was sampled from a female donor with early-stage non-small cell lung cancer. This specimen was PBMCs, taken at surgery. The V gene is TRBV20-1, the J gene TRBJ2-7; D uncertain. The CDR3, as DNA: TGCAGTGCTAGGTCTGACCGAGCGCCCTACGAGCAGTACTTC. Its translation: CSARSDRAPYEQYF.